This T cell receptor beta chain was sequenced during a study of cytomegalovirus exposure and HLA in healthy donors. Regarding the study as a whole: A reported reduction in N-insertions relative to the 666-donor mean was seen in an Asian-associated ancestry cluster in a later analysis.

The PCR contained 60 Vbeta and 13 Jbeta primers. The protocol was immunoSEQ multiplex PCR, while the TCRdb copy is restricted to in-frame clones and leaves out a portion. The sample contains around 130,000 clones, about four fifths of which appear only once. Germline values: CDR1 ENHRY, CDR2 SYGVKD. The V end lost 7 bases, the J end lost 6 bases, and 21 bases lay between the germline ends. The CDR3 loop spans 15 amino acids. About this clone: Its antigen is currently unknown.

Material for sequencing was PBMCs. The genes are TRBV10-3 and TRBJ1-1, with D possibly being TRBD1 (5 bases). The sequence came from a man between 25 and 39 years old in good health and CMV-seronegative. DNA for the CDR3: TGTGCCATCAAAGAAGGTGCAGGGTTCTCTCCTGAAGCTTTCTTT. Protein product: CAIKEGAGFSPEAFF.